This TCR beta chain was profiled in a study of T cell responses to AZD1222 COVID-19 vaccine (dated by TCRdb to about 2021). About the investigation overall: Because spike-specific TCR depth and breadth did not differ between the two schedules, AZD1222 recipients who got a second dose at roughly 4 weeks were pooled with those who got a second dose at roughly 12 weeks. TCR sequencing covered approximately 230 trial participants: 200 to 220 given two doses of AZD1222 and 26 given two doses of MenACWY control vaccine. Trial participants were enrolled by age into 18-55, 56-69 and 70-plus year subgroups, with around 150, 28 and 57 TCR-sequenced participants respectively.

The investigation overall reported the following: Because no day 14 peak-response samples were available, the repertoires could be characterized only after the peak T cell response. Vaccine-associated CD4 TCRs spanned the whole spike protein, with dominant responses in regions 160-218 and 743-854. After two AZD1222 doses, both the breadth and the depth of spike-specific TCRs were significantly higher than at day 0 and than in MenACWY recipients. Nearly half of unique spike-specific TCRs reportedly recognized epitopes outside regions mutated in the B.1.351 and B.1.1.7 variants. In the small 56-69-year group, the increase in depth fell short of significance, most likely because of low power. Participants were mostly white British and included more females than males, and it was suggested by the authors that clonal diversity may have been underestimated. Conclusions about previously exposed vaccinees are limited, since just a handful of AZD1222 recipients were seropositive for SARS-CoV-2 at baseline.

Remarks on this clone: Its cognate antigen has yet to be identified. No quality values exist for individual bases; no much larger clone is one base distant.

The time point tag for this specimen amounts to: baseline before first vaccination. Samples from vaccinated people were obtained from the UK trials COV001 and COV002, which included a single-blind randomized controlled phase 2/3 trial of AZD1222 (ChAdOx1 nCoV-19) in healthy adults. For TCRbeta chain sequencing, PBMC samples were collected from trial participants at day 0 and at day 28 after the second dose. CDR1 ENHRY and CDR2 SYGVKD are derived from the germline V gene. Taken from cysteine to phenylalanine, the CDR3 has 11 residues. The only DNA kept is the CDR3, 33 bases in frame from the first base. The trim is 9 bases for V and 1 base for J, with a gap of 6 bases between the germline ends. The CDR3 regions of human TCRbeta chains were subjected to immunosequencing. For the original study's pipeline: Repertoire TCRs were checked for matches against a reference library of SARS-CoV-2-specific TCRs that had been generated using the MIRA antigen-specificity platform. Breadth meant the fraction of unique TCRs that were SARS-CoV-2-associated, whereas depth meant the fraction of total T cells that were SARS-CoV-2-associated. Each spike-specific TCR was assigned to its reactive spike region and to a CD4 or CD8 class using the MIRA data. Log10-transformed breadth and depth values were compared by one-way ANOVA with Sidak's multiple comparisons tests. The table was pulled from immuneACCESS by TCRdb, which kept in-frame rearrangements only. Such tables lose some clones; where checked, under half of the loss comes from unresolved V genes, and the rest has no known cause. V and J calls and clone size follow that table, whereas D and trimming were derived from the DNA. The table for this sample lists around 100,000 clones; 80% to 95% of them were counted only once. In total, the top ten clones hold about 4.8% of the sample.

The V and J segments used are TRBV10-3 and TRBJ1-1; the D gene is possibly TRBD1, with 6 bases matching. The TCR sequence derives from an adult in good health. Sample: peripheral blood, taken on day 0 of AZD1222 vaccination. Read as DNA, the sequence is TGTGCCATACAGGGGAACACTGAAGCTTTCTTT. This is translated as CAIQGNTEAFF.